This T cell receptor beta chain was observed in a study of blood T cell repertoires in COVID-19. Study-level information: COVID-19 samples, acute and convalescent, were from the United States, Italy and Spain.

Repertoires were generated with immunoSEQ multiplex PCR, while TCRdb's copy carries only in-frame clones and drops some. The data show about 300,000 clones, about 85% seen once. A single count supports this clone. Losses at the gene ends were 8 bases for V and 7 bases for J; bases not matched to a gene: 3. The CDR3 extends over 13 amino acids. Germline V gene data show CDR1 as LNHDA and CDR2 as SQIVND (reference sequence). Participants reported their clinical history, and cohort assignment relied on those reports. Sequenced input: PBMCs or T cells enriched from blood (not recorded which). The chain employs TRBV19 and TRBJ1-4; 11 bases match TRBD1. The receptor was derived from a woman in her 30s who had recovered from COVID-19. The CDR3 spells CASQDRGLEKLFF. The CDR3 DNA sequence: TGTGCCAGTCAGGACAGGGGGCTTGAAAAACTGTTTTTT.